What follows are 7 T cell receptor beta chains derived from one specimen sequenced in a study of cytomegalovirus exposure and HLA in healthy donors. The PCR had 60 Vbeta and 13 Jbeta primers. Sequenced by immunoSEQ multiplex PCR; TCRdb stores in-frame clones only, minus some. The sample gives about 86,000 clones, roughly 78% of which show up once; around 2.6% is in the top ten. Sequenced material: PBMCs. These receptors were obtained from a male donor in good health and CMV-seropositive.

This chain links TRBV5-1 with TRBJ2-7; 7 positions match TRBD2. Germline trimming cut 0 bases from V and 3 bases from J; bases unmatched to any gene: 9. The CDR3 runs 16 residues. CDR1 and CDR2 (germline): SGHRS, YFSETQ. The CDR3 DNA is TGCGCCAGCAGCTTGGGTCAAAGAGGCGGGGGCTACGAGCAGTACTTC. Protein product: CASSLGQRGGGYEQYF.

This chain uses TRBV6-5 with TRBJ2-5, with 7 nucleotides matching TRBD1. CDR1 and CDR2 (germline): MNHEY, SVGAGI. The J segment lost 5 bases and the V segment lost 0 bases, leaving 6 bases of the junction unmatched. The CDR3 is made up of 15 amino acids. The CDR3 protein is CASSYSGQRFETQYF. The CDR3 DNA sequence: TGTGCCAGCAGTTACTCGGGACAGCGGTTTGAGACCCAGTACTTC.

This clone was picked up a small number of times. This chain uses TRBV6-6 with TRBJ2-1, with TRBD2 identical over 10 bases. The V and J ends lost 2 bases and 9 bases, in that order; junction bases with no gene match: 4. The CDR3 consists of 14 residues. Germline CDR1 is MNHNY and CDR2 is SVGAGI (reference sequence). This CDR3 is CASSYPSGSTEQFF. In DNA form, the CDR3 reads TGTGCCAGCAGTTACCCTAGCGGGAGCACTGAGCAGTTCTTC.

V and J are TRBV6-1 and TRBJ2-7, with 9 bases aligning to TRBD1. The germline gives CDR1 MNHNS, CDR2 SASEGT. The junction had 8 bases not matched to a gene; V was cut back by 4 bases and J by 1 base. The CDR3 loop spans 16 amino acids. In DNA form, the CDR3 reads TGTGCCAGCAGTGTGACATTACAGGGGGCTTCCTACGAGCAGTACTTC. It translates to CASSVTLQGASYEQYF.

This clone appeared a few times. The rearrangement uses TRBV5-1 and TRBJ1-1; D is unclear. Trimming took 4 bases from V and 2 from J, leaving 9 bases between them. Germline V lookup: CDR1 SGHRS, CDR2 YFSETQ. This CDR3 is built from 13 residues. CDR3 bases: TGCGCCAGCAGCCTAATAACCAACACTGAAGCTTTCTTT. As protein: CASSLITNTEAFF.

This clone was detected a few times. This chain links TRBV28 with TRBJ1-1; tentatively, D is TRBD1 (6 bases). V lost 2 bases and J lost 10, with 17 bases in between. Germline V gene lookup returns CDR1 MDHEN and CDR2 SYDVKM. This CDR3 contains 14 residues. The CDR3: CASSLVDMGGGAFF. CDR3 in DNA: TGTGCCAGCAGTTTAGTGGATATGGGAGGGGGAGCTTTCTTT.

This sequence joins TRBV19 and TRBJ1-1, with TRBD1 matching over 7 bases. V dropped 7 bases and J dropped 0; count of bases not matched to a gene: 8. Germline CDR1 is LNHDA and CDR2 is SQIVND (reference sequence). This CDR3 spans 15 amino acids. The CDR3 DNA reads TGTGCCAGTAAGTTCGCCGGACAGGTGAACACTGAAGCTTTCTTT. Protein: CASKFAGQVNTEAFF.